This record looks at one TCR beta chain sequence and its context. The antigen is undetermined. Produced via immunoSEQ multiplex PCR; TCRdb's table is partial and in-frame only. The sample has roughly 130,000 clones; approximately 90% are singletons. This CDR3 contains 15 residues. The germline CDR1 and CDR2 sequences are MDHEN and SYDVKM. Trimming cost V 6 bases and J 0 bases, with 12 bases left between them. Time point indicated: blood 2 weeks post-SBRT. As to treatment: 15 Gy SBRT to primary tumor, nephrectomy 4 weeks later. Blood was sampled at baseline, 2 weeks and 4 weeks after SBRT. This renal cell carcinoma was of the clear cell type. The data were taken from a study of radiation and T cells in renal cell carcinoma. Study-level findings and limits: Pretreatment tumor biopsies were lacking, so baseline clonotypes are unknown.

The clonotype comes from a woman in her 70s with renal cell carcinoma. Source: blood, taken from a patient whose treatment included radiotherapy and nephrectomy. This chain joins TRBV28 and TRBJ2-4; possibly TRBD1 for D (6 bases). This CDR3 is CASSRQDLAKNIQYF. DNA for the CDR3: TGTGCCAGCAGCCGACAGGACCTAGCCAAAAACATTCAGTACTTC.